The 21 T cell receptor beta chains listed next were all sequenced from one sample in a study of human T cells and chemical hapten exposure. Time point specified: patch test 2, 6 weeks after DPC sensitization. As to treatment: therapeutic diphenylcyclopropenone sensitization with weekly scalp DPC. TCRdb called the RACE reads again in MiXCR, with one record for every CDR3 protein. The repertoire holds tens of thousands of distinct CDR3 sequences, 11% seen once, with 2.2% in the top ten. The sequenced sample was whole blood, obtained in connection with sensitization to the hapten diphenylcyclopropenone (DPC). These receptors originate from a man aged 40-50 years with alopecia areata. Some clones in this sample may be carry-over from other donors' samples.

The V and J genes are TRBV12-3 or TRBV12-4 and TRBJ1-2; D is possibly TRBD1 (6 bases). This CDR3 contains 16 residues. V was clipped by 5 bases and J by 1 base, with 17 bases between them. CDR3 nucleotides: TGTGCCAGCAGTCCTAGTGGAGGGGGGGTTAACTATGGCTACACCTTC. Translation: CASSPSGGGVNYGYTF.

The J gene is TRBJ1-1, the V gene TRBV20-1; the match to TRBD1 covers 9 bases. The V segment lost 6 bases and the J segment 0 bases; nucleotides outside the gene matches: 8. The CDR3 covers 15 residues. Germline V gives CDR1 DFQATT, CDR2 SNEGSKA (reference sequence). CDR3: CSAGTGRGMNTEAFF. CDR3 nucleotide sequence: TGCAGTGCCGGGACAGGGAGGGGCATGAACACTGAAGCTTTCTTT.

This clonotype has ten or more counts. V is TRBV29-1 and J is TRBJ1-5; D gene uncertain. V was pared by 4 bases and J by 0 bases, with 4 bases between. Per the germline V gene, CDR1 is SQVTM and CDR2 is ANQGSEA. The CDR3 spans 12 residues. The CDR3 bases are TGCAGCGTTGGAGATAGCAATCAGCCCCAGCATTTT. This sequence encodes CSVGDSNQPQHF.

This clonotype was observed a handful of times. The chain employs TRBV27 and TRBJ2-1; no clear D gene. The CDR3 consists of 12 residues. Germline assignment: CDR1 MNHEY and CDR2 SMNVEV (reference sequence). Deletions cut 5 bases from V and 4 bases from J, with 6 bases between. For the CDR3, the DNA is TGTGCCAGCAGTCCCGATTACAATGAGCAGTTCTTC. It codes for CASSPDYNEQFF.

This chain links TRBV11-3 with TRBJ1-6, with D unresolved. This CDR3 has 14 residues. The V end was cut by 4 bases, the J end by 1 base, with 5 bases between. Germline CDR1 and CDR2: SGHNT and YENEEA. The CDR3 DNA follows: TGTGCCAGCAGCTATACATCCTATAATTCACCCCTCCACTTT. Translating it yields CASSYTSYNSPLHF. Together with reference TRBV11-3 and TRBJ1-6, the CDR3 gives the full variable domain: EAGVVQSPRYKIIEKKQPVAFWCNPISGHNTLYWYLQNLGQGPELLIRYENEEAVDDSQLPKDRFSAERLKGVDSTLKIQPAELGDSAVYLCASSYTSYNSPLHFGNGTRLTVT.

As DNA, the CDR3 is TGTGCCAGCAGCTCCTATGGGGGCAGGGGCGGATACAATGAGCAGTTCTTC. This sequence encodes CASSSYGGRGGYNEQFF. This rearrangement joins TRBV21-1 to TRBJ2-1; TRBD1 was called by the table and not checked on the DNA. TRBV21-1 is labeled a pseudogene. The CDR3 sequence is 17 residues long.

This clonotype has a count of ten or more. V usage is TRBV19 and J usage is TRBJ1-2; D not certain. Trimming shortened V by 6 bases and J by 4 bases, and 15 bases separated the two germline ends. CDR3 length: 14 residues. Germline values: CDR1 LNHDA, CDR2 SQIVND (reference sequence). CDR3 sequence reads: CASSLPTEVYGYTF. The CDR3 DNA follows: TGTGCCAGTAGCCTACCTACTGAAGTCTATGGCTACACCTTC.

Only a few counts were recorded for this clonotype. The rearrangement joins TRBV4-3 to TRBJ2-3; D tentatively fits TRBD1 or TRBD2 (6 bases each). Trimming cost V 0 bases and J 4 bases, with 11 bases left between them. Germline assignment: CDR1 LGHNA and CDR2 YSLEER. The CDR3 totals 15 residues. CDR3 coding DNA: TGCGCCAGCAGCCAAGATAGAAGGGGGGCAGATACGCAGTATTTT. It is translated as CASSQDRRGADTQYF.

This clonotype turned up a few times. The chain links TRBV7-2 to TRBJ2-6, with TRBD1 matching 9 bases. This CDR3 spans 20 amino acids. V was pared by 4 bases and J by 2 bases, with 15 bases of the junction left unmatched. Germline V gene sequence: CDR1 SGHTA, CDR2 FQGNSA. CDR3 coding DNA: TGTGCCAGCAGCTCCCTCACACCCGGGACAGGGATCCCTGGGGCCAACGTCCTGACTTTC. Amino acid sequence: CASSSLTPGTGIPGANVLTF.

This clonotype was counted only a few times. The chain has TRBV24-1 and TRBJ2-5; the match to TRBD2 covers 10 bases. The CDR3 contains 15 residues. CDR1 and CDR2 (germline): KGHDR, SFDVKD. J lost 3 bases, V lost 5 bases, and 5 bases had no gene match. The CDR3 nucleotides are TGTGCCACCAGTGGTTTTACTAGCGGGAAAGAGACCCAGTACTTC. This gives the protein CATSGFTSGKETQYF.

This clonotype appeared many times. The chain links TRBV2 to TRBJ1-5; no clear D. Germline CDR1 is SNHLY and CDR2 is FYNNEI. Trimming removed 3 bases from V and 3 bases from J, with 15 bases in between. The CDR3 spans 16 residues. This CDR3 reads CASSDPKDLLNQPQHF. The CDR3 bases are TGTGCCAGCAGTGATCCTAAGGACCTTCTCAATCAGCCCCAGCATTTT.

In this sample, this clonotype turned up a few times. The DNA for the CDR3 is TGCAGTGCTTCCGTTGGACAAGACTCCTATAATTCACCCCTCCACTTT. It codes for CSASVGQDSYNSPLHF. This chain joins TRBV20-1 and TRBJ1-6, with D tentatively TRBD1 (5 bases). There are 16 residues in the CDR3. Germline lookup yields CDR1 DFQATT and CDR2 SNEGSKA (reference sequence). V gave up 5 bases and J gave up 0 bases, with 14 bases separating them.

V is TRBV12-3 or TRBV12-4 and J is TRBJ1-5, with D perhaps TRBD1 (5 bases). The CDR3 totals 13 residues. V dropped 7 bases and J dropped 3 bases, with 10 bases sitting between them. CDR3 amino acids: CASKKGDNQPQHF. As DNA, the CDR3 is TGTGCCAGCAAGAAAGGGGACAATCAGCCCCAGCATTTT.

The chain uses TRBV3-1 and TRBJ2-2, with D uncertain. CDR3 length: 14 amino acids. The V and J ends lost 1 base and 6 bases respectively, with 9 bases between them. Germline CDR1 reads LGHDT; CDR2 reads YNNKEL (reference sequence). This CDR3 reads CASSQVFGPGELFF. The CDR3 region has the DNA TGTGCCAGCAGCCAAGTATTTGGGCCCGGGGAGCTGTTTTTT.

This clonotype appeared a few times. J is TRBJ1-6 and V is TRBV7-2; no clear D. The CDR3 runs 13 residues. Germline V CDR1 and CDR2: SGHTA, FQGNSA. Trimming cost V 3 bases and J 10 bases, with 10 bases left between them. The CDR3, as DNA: TGTGCCAGCAGCTTGTGGGCCGAGTCACCCCTCCACTTT. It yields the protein CASSLWAESPLHF. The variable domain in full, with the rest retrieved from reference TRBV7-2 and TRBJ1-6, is GAGVSQSPSNKVTEKGKDVELRCDPISGHTALYWYRQSLGQGLEFLIYFQGNSAPDKSGLPSDRFSAERTGGSVSTLTIQRTQQEDSAVYLCASSLWAESPLHFGNGTRLTVT.

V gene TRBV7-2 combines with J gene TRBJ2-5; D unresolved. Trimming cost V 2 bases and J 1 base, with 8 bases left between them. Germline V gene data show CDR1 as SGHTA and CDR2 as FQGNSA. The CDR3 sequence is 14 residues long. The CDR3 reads CASSLIVLQETQYF. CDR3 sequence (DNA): TGTGCCAGCAGCTTAATAGTCCTCCAAGAGACCCAGTACTTC.

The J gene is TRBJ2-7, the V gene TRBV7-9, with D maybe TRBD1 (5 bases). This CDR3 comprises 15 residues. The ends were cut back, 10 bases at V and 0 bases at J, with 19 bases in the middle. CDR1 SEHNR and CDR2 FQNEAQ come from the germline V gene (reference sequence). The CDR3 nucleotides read TGTGCCACCGAAGGCATCCAGGGTAACTCCTACGAGCAGTACTTC. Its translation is CATEGIQGNSYEQYF. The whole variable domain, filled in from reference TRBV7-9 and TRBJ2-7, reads DTGVSQNPRHKITKRGQNVTFRCDPISEHNRLYWYRQTLGQGPEFLTYFQNEAQLEKSRLLSDRFSAERPKGSFSTLEIQRTEQGDSAMYLCATEGIQGNSYEQYFGPGTRLTVT.

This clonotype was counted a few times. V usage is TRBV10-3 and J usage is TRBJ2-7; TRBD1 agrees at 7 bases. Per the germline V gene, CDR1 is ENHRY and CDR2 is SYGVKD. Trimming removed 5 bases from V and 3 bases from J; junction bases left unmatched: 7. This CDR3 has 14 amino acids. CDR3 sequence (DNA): TGTGCCATCAGTAAGCCGGGACAGTACTACGAGCAGTACTTC. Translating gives CAISKPGQYYEQYF.

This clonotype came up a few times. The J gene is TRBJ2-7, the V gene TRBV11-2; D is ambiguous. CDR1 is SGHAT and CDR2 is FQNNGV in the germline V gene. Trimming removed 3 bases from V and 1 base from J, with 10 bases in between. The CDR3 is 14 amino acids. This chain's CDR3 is CASSFPSGSYEQYF. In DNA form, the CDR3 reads TGTGCCAGCAGCTTCCCTTCAGGATCCTACGAGCAGTACTTC.

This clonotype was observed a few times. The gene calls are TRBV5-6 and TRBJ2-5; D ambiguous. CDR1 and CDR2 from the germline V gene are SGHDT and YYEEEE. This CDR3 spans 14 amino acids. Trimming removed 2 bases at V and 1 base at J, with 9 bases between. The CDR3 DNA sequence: TGTGCCAGCAGCTTAGGGAACAGCCAAGAGACCCAGTACTTC. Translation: CASSLGNSQETQYF.

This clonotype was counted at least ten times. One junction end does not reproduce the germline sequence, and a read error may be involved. CDR3 nucleotides: TGTGCCATCAGCGAGTCGCAGTTTAGCAATCAGCCCCAGCATTTT. This codes for CAISESQFSNQPQHF. The chain carries TRBV10-3 and TRBJ1-5; D ambiguous. The CDR3 length is 15 residues. Germline V lookup: CDR1 ENHRY, CDR2 SYGVKD.